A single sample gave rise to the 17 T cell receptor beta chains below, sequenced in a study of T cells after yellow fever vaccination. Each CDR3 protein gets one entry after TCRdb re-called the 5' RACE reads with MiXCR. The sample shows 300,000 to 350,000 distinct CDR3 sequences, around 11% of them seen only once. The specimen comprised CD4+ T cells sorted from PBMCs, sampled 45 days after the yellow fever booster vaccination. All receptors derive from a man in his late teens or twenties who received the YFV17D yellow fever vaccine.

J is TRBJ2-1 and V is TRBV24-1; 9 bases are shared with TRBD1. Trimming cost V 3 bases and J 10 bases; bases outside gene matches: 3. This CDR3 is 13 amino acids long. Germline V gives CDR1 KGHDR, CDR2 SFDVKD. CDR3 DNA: TGTGCCACCAGTGATCCCGGACAGGGGGAGCAGTTCTTC. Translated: CATSDPGQGEQFF.

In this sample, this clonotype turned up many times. The CDR3 reads CASSRTGTESYEQYV. In DNA, the CDR3 is TGTGCCAGCAGCAGAACCGGGACGGAATCCTACGAGCAGTACGTC. The chain uses TRBV5-5 and TRBJ2-7; the D gene could be TRBD1 or TRBD2 (5 bases each). Germline V CDR1 and CDR2: SGHKS, YYEKEE (reference sequence). The ends were cut back, 4 bases at V and 1 base at J, with 15 bases in the middle. CDR3 length: 15 amino acids.

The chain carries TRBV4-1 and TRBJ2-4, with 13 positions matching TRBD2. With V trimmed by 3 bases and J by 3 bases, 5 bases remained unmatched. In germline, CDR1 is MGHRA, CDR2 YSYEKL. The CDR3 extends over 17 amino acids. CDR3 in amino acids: CASSQPTSGGHKNIQYF. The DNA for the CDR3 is TGCGCCAGCAGCCAGCCGACTAGCGGGGGGCACAAAAACATTCAGTACTTC.

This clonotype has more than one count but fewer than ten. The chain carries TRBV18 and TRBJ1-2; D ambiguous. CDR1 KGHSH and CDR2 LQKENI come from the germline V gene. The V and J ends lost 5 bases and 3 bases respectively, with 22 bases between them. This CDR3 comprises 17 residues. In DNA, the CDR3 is TGTGCCAGCTCATCCGGGCCTATCCTAATCGGGGACTATGGCTACACCTTC. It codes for CASSSGPILIGDYGYTF.

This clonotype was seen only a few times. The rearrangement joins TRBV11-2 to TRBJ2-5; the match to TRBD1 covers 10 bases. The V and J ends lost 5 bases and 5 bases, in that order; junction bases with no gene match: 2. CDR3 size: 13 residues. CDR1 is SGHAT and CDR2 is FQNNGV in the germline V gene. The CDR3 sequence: CASSRQGAETQYF. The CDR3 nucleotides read TGTGCCAGCAGCCGACAGGGGGCTGAGACCCAGTACTTC. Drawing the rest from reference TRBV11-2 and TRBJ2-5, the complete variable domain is EAGVAQSPRYKIIEKRQSVAFWCNPISGHATLYWYQQILGQGPKLLIQFQNNGVVDDSQLPKDRFSAERLKGVDSTLKIQPAKLEDSAVYLCASSRQGAETQYFGPGTRLLVL.

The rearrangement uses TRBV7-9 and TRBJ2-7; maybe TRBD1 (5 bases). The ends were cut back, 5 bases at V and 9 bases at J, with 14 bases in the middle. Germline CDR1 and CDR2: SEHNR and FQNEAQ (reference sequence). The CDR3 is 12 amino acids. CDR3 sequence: CASSHDDQGQYV. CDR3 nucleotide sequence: TGTGCCAGCAGCCACGACGATCAGGGGCAGTACGTC.

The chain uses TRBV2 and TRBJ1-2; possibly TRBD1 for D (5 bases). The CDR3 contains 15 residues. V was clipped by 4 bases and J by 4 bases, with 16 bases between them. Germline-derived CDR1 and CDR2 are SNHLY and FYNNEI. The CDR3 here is CASSARGGTSYGYTF. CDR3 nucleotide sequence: TGTGCCAGCAGTGCGAGGGGCGGTACTAGCTATGGCTACACCTTC.

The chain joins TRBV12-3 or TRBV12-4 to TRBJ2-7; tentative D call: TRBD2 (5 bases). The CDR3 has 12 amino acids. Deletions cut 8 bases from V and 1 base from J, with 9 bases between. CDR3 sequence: CASGSYSYEQYF. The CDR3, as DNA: TGTGCCAGCGGGAGCTATTCCTACGAGCAGTACTTC.

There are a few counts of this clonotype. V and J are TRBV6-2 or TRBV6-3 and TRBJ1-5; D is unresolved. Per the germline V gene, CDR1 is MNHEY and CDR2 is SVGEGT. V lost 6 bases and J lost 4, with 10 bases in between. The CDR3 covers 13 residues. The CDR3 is CASRFAGNQPQHF. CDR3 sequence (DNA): TGTGCCAGCAGATTTGCGGGAAATCAGCCCCAGCATTTT.

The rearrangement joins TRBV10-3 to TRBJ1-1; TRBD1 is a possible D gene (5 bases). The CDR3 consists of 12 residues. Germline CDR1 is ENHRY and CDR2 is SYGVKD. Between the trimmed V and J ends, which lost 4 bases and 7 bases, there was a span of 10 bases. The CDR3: CAISGGDLEAFF. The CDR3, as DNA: TGTGCCATCAGTGGGGGGGACCTTGAAGCTTTCTTT.

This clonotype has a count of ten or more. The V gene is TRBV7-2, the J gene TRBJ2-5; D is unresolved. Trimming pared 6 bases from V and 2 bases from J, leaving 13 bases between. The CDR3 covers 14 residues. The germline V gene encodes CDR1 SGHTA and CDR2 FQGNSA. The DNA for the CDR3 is TGTGCCAGCAGGCCAACTGCTGTGCAAGAGACCCAGTACTTC. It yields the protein CASRPTAVQETQYF. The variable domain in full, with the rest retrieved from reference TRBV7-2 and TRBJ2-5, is GAGVSQSPSNKVTEKGKDVELRCDPISGHTALYWYRQSLGQGLEFLIYFQGNSAPDKSGLPSDRFSAERTGGSVSTLTIQRTQQEDSAVYLCASRPTAVQETQYFGPGTRLLVL.

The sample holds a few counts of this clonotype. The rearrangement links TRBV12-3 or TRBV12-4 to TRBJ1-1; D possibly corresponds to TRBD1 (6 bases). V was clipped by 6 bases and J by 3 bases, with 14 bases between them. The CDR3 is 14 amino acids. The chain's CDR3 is CASRRQVLDTEAFF. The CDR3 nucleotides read TGTGCCAGCAGAAGACAGGTTCTCGACACTGAAGCTTTCTTT.

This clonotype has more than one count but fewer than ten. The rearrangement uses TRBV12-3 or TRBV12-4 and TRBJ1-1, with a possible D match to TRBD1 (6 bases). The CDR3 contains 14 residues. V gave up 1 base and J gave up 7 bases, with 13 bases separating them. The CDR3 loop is CASSLVPIQGEAFF. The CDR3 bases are TGTGCCAGCAGTTTAGTACCGATACAGGGTGAAGCTTTCTTT.

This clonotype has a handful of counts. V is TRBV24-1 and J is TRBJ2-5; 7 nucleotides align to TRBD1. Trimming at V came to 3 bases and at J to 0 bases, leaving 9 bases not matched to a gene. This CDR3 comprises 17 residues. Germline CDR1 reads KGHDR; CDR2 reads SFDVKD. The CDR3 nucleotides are TGTGCCACCAGTGATGCCCCCCCTACAGGGGACCAAGAGACCCAGTACTTC. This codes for CATSDAPPTGDQETQYF.

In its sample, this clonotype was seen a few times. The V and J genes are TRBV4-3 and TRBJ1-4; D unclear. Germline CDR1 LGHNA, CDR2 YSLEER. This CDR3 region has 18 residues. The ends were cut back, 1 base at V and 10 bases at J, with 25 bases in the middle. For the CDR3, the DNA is TGCGCCAGCAGCCAAGGCCCCGGGCAGAGACGAAGGTTTGGAAAACTGTTTTTT. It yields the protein CASSQGPGQRRRFGKLFF.

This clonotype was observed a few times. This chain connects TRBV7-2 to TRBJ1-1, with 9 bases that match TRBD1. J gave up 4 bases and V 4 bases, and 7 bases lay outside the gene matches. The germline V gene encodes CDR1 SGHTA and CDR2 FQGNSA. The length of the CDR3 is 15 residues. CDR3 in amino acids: CASSSGTGRGTEAFF. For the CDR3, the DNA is TGTGCCAGCAGCTCCGGGACAGGGAGAGGCACTGAAGCTTTCTTT.

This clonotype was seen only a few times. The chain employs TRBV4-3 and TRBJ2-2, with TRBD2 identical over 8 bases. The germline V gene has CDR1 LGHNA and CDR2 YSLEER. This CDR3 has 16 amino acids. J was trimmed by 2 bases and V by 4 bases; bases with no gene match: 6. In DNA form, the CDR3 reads TGCGCCAGCAGCCCACGGCTAGCGGGCAACACCGGGGAGCTGTTTTTT. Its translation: CASSPRLAGNTGELFF.